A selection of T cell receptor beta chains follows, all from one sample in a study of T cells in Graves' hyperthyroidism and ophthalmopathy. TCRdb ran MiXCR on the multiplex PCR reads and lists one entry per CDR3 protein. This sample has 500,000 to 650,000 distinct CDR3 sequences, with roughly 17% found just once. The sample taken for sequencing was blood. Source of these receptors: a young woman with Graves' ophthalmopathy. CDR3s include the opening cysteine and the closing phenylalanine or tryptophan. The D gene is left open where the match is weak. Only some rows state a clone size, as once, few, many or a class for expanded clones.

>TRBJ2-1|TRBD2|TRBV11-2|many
TGTGCCAGTAGCGGGCCTCAAGGTGAGCAGTTCTTC
CASSGPQGEQFF
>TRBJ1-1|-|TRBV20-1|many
TGCAGTGCTAGACCCGGGGTCACTGAAGCTTTCTTT
CSARPGVTEAFF
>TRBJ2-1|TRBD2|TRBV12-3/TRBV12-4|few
TGTGCCAGCAGTTTCATCGGACTAGCGGGAGTCAATGAGCAGTTCTTC
CASSFIGLAGVNEQFF
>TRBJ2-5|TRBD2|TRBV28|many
TGTGCCAGCAGTCCGACACTAGCGGGAGATCAAGAGACCCAGTACTTC
CASSPTLAGDQETQYF
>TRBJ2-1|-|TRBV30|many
TGTGCCTTAAGCCTCGGCAATGAGCAGTTCTTC
CALSLGNEQFF
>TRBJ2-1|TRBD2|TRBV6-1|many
TGTGCCAGCAAGGTGCTAGCGGCCAGCTCCTACAATGAGCAGTTCTTC
CASKVLAASSYNEQFF
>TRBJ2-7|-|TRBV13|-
TGTGCCAGCAGCCCGGTCTTGGAGTACGAGCAGTACTTC
CASSPVLEYEQYF
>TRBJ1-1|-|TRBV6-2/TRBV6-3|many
TGTGCCAGCAGTGCAGGACAGCGGAACACTGAAGCTTTCTTT
CASSAGQRNTEAFF
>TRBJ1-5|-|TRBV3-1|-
TGTGCCAGCAGCCAAGACCATACAGGGCTAGGGCAGCCCCAGCATTTT
CASSQDHTGLGQPQHF
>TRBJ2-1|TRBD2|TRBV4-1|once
TGCGCCAGCAGCCAAGGCCGAACTAGCGGGACCCTTGGTGAGCAGTTCTTC
CASSQGRTSGTLGEQFF
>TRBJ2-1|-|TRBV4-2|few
TGTGCCAGCAGCCACCCTGCGGGGAATGAGCAGTTCTTC
CASSHPAGNEQFF